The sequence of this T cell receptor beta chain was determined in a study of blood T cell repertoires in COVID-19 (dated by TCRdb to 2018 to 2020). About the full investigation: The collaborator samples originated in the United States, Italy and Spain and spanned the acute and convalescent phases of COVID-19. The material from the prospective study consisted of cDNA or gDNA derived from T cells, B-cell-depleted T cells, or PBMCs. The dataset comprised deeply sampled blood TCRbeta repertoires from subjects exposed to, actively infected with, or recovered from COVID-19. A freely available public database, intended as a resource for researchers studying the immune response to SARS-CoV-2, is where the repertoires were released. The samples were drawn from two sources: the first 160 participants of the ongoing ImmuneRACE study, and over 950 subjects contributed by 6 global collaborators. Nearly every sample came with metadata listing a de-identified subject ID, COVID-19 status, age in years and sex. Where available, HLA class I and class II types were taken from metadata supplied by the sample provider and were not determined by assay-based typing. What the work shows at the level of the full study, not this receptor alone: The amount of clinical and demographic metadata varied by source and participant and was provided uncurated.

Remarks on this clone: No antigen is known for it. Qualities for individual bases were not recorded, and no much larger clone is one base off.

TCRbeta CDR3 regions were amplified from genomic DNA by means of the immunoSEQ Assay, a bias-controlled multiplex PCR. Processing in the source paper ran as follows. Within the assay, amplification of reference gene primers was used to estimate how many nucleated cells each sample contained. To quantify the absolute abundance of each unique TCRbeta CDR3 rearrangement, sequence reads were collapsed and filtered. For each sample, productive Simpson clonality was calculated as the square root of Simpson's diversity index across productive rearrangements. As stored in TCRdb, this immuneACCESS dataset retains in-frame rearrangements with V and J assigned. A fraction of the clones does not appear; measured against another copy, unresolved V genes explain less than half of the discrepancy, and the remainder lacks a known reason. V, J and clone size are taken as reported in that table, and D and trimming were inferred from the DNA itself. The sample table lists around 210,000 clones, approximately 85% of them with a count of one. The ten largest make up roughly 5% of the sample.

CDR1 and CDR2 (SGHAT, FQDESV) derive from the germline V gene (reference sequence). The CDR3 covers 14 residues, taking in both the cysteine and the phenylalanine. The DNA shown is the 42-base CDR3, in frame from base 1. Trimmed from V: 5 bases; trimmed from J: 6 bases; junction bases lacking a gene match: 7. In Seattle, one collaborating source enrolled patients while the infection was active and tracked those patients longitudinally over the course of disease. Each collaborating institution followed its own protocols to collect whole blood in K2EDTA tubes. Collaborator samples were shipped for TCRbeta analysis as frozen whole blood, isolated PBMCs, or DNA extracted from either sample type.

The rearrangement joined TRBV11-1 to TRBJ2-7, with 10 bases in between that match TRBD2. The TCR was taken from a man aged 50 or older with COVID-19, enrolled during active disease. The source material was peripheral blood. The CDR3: CASSTVGLASEQYF. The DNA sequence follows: TGTGCCAGCAGCACCGTGGGACTAGCGAGCGAGCAGTACTTC.